Following are 10 T cell receptor beta chains from one sample sequenced in a study of blood T cell repertoires in COVID-19. Clones were read by immunoSEQ multiplex PCR, and TCRdb kept only the in-frame ones, dropping some. The sample holds around 300,000 clones; approximately 83% are singletons and the top ten take 8% to 9.5%. Sequencing was performed on peripheral blood. The receptor set was obtained from a woman in her fifties or sixties who had recovered from COVID-19.

The chain employs TRBV7-2 and TRBJ2-7, with 9 bases matching TRBD1. Unmatched junction bases numbered 2, after V lost 2 bases and J lost 12 bases. This CDR3 comprises 11 residues. The germline V gene has CDR1 SGHTA and CDR2 FQGNSA. The CDR3 bases are TGTGCCAGCAGCTTACAGGGACAGGGGTACTTC. Encoded protein: CASSLQGQGYF.

The table lists this clone with a few counts. The V call is TRBV18, the J call TRBJ2-1, with D perhaps matching TRBD2 (5 bases). V was cut by 5 bases and J by 0 bases, with 14 bases left in between. The germline V gene has CDR1 KGHSH and CDR2 LQKENI. CDR3 length: 16 residues. This CDR3 is CASSTRLTSSYNEQFF. The CDR3 bases are TGTGCCAGCTCAACTAGGCTCACGAGCTCCTACAATGAGCAGTTCTTC. Full variable domain (rest looked up from reference TRBV18 and TRBJ2-1): NAGVMQNPRHLVRRRGQEARLRCSPMKGHSHVYWYRQLPEEGLKFMVYLQKENIIDESGMPKERFSAEFPKEGPSILRIQQVVRGDSAAYFCASSTRLTSSYNEQFFGPGTRLTVL.

This CDR3 is CASSLDRDSNQPQHF. The CDR3 nucleotides are TGCGCCAGCAGCTTGGACAGGGATTCAAATCAGCCCCAGCATTTT. This chain uses TRBV5-1 with TRBJ1-5, with a possible D match to TRBD1 (6 bases). The germline gives CDR1 SGHRS, CDR2 YFSETQ. This CDR3 has 15 residues. V shed 0 bases and J shed 4 bases, with 11 bases lying between them.

The chain joins TRBV11-2 to TRBJ2-2; D is undetermined. CDR3 size: 14 residues. The germline V gene has CDR1 SGHAT and CDR2 FQNNGV. V lost 2 bases and J 6 bases, leaving 10 bases between the germline ends. DNA for the CDR3: TGTGCCAGCAGCTTATTTCTGAGCGCCGGGGAGCTGTTTTTT. Translating it yields CASSLFLSAGELFF.

The chain links TRBV7-9 to TRBJ2-2, with D uncertain. The V end lost 5 bases, the J end lost 4 bases, and 14 bases lay between the germline ends. Germline V CDR1 and CDR2: SEHNR, FQNEAQ (reference sequence). The CDR3 length is 15 residues. The CDR3 spells CASSVYGRRTGELFF. The CDR3 DNA follows: TGTGCCAGCAGCGTCTATGGGCGTCGCACCGGGGAGCTGTTTTTT.

The V gene is TRBV19, the J gene TRBJ1-5; a weak D match, TRBD1 (5 bases). This CDR3 contains 18 residues. The V and J ends lost 5 bases and 2 bases respectively, with 22 bases between them. Germline loops: CDR1 LNHDA, CDR2 SQIVND (reference sequence). CDR3 sequence reads: CASSPPTGQGGGNQPQHF. For the CDR3, the DNA is TGTGCCAGTAGTCCCCCCACCGGGCAGGGAGGAGGCAATCAGCCCCAGCATTTT.

V usage is TRBV4-3 and J usage is TRBJ1-1; D uncertain. The V gene's germline CDR1 is LGHNA and CDR2 YSLEER. CDR3 length: 14 amino acids. Trimming left V 3 bases short and J 6 bases short, with 14 bases between. CDR3 amino acids: CASSQSRETAEAFF. CDR3 nucleotide sequence: TGCGCCAGCAGCCAGTCTAGAGAAACGGCTGAAGCTTTCTTT.

This clone showed up just a few times. V gene TRBV5-1 combines with J gene TRBJ1-1, with D unclear. Between the trimmed V and J ends, which lost 3 bases and 3 bases, there was a span of 12 bases. This CDR3 spans 14 amino acids. CDR1 and CDR2 from the germline V gene are SGHRS and YFSETQ. The CDR3 DNA sequence: TGCGCCAGCAGCTGGGGATCCGGGGACACTGAAGCTTTCTTT. Protein: CASSWGSGDTEAFF.

V and J are TRBV20-1 and TRBJ1-1; 8 nucleotides line up with TRBD1. V lost 5 bases, J lost 11 bases, and 7 bases stayed unmatched. Germline V gene sequence: CDR1 DFQATT, CDR2 SNEGSKA (reference sequence). The length of the CDR3 is 11 residues. The CDR3: CSAQDRVAAFF. CDR3 nucleotide sequence: TGCAGTGCTCAGGACAGGGTCGCTGCTTTCTTT.

This clone was observed at least ten times. This chain connects TRBV5-3 to TRBJ1-1; perhaps TRBD1 as D (6 bases). TRBV5-3 is labeled an ORF, and its function is uncertain. The CDR3 loop spans 15 amino acids. Trimming cost V 0 bases and J 1 base, with 10 bases left between them. The CDR3 spells CARSLVQGTNTEAFF. The CDR3 region has the DNA TGTGCCAGAAGCTTGGTCCAGGGGACGAACACTGAAGCTTTCTTT.